The 23 T cell receptor beta chains given below trace back to one sample, sequenced in a study of T cell responses to AZD1222 COVID-19 vaccine. Here immunoSEQ multiplex PCR was the method, and the copy in TCRdb shows in-frame clones only, minus some. The profile shows 150,000 to 200,000 clones, around nine tenths of them singletons. Sequenced material: peripheral blood, taken 28 days after the second AZD1222 dose. The receptors shown here come from an adult who received the AZD1222 COVID-19 vaccine.

This rearrangement joins TRBV7-2 to TRBJ1-1, with D unclear. With 2 bases removed from V and 7 bases from J, the gap between germline ends came to 11 bases. The CDR3 totals 13 residues. Germline loops: CDR1 SGHTA, CDR2 FQGNSA. CDR3 nucleotides: TGTGCCAGCAGCTTACGGGCCTTAAGTGAAGCTTTCTTT. Its translation is CASSLRALSEAFF. Filled out from reference TRBV7-2 and TRBJ1-1, the complete variable domain reads GAGVSQSPSNKVTEKGKDVELRCDPISGHTALYWYRQSLGQGLEFLIYFQGNSAPDKSGLPSDRFSAERTGGSVSTLTIQRTQQEDSAVYLCASSLRALSEAFFGQGTRLTVV.

J is TRBJ1-1 and V is TRBV27, with TRBD1 as a possible D gene (5 bases). Deletions cut 6 bases from V and 7 bases from J, with 18 bases between. CDR1 is MNHEY and CDR2 is SMNVEV in the germline V gene (reference sequence). This CDR3 has 14 residues. The CDR3 sequence is CASRPDKKTGEAFF. The CDR3, as DNA: TGTGCCAGCAGGCCGGACAAGAAAACAGGTGAAGCTTTCTTT.

The rearrangement uses TRBV9 and TRBJ2-1, with D possibly being TRBD1 or TRBD2 (5 bases each). This CDR3 is 9 amino acids long. Germline CDR1 and CDR2: SGDLS and YYNGEE. V lost 7 bases, J lost 9 bases, and 5 bases lay in between. In nucleotides, the CDR3 is TGTGCCAGCGGGGGTGAGCAGTTCTTC. Translation gives CASGGEQFF.

This rearrangement joins TRBV6-2 or TRBV6-3 to TRBJ2-1; D is possibly TRBD1 or TRBD2 (5 bases each). The CDR3 has 18 amino acids. V lost 5 bases and J 3 bases, leaving 23 bases between the germline ends. CDR1 and CDR2 (germline): MNHEY, SVGEGT. The CDR3 DNA follows: TGTGCCAGCAGTGGGACCCTGGTGTCCTTAGGGAACTACAATGAGCAGTTCTTC. It translates to CASSGTLVSLGNYNEQFF.

CDR3 in DNA: TGCGCCAGCAGCCTAGGGAGGGACACAGATACGCAGTATTTT. This gives the protein CASSLGRDTDTQYF. The rearrangement joins TRBV4-3 to TRBJ2-3; 7 bases are a match to TRBD2. The germline gives CDR1 LGHNA, CDR2 YSLEER. V was pared by 4 bases and J by 2 bases, with 3 bases of the junction left unmatched. CDR3 length: 14 residues.

Here the CDR3 DNA reads TGTGCCAGCAGTCCCTTAGGGGGGAGCACTGAAGCTTTCTTT. This sequence encodes CASSPLGGSTEAFF. V usage is TRBV5-6 and J usage is TRBJ1-1; tentatively, D is TRBD1 (6 bases). The CDR3 consists of 14 residues. Germline V gene lookup returns CDR1 SGHDT and CDR2 YYEEEE. V lost 5 bases and J lost 4, with 15 bases in between.

The CDR3 protein is CASSHLDRKRYGYTF. The DNA of the CDR3 is TGTGCCAGCAGCCACCTCGACAGAAAGCGCTATGGCTACACCTTC. J is TRBJ1-2 and V is TRBV3-1 (or the pseudogene TRBV3-2); D is possibly TRBD1 (5 bases). Germline lookup yields CDR1 LGHDT and CDR2 YNNKEL (reference sequence). This CDR3 spans 15 amino acids. With 3 bases removed from V and 4 bases from J, the gap between germline ends came to 15 bases.

The sample holds a few counts of this clone. V and J are TRBV2 and TRBJ1-1, with D unresolved. Trimming cost V 5 bases and J 1 base, with 8 bases left between them. Germline V gene data show CDR1 as SNHLY and CDR2 as FYNNEI. CDR3 length: 13 amino acids. The CDR3 is CASSSRQNTEAFF. The DNA of the CDR3 is TGTGCCAGCAGTTCACGACAGAACACTGAAGCTTTCTTT.

The chain uses TRBV5-6 and TRBJ1-1; 7 nucleotides line up with TRBD1. In germline, CDR1 is SGHDT, CDR2 YYEEEE. Germline trimming cut 6 bases from V and 4 bases from J; bases unmatched to any gene: 15. This CDR3 spans 16 amino acids. The CDR3 loop reads CASIPTGDSLSTEAFF. The CDR3 DNA sequence: TGTGCCAGCATCCCCACCGGGGACAGCCTATCCACTGAAGCTTTCTTT.

This chain joins TRBV10-2 and TRBJ1-6, with 7 bases matching TRBD1. This CDR3 comprises 13 residues. The ends lost 6 bases at V and 9 bases at J; junction bases unmatched: 5. Germline V CDR1 and CDR2: WSHSY, SAAADI. The CDR3 DNA sequence: TGCGCCAGCAGCCACAGGGGAGCTTCACCCCTCCACTTT. Protein sequence: CASSHRGASPLHF.

This sequence joins TRBV2 and TRBJ2-5; a weak D match, TRBD2 (6 bases). Germline CDR1 reads SNHLY; CDR2 reads FYNNEI. The CDR3 has 12 residues. Between the trimmed V and J ends, which lost 11 bases and 4 bases, there was a span of 14 bases. The CDR3 DNA sequence: TGTGCCTCCTCCCGGAGGGGAGAGACCCAGTACTTC. It encodes CASSRRGETQYF.

This chain uses TRBV6-1 with TRBJ1-5; D gene uncertain. Germline CDR1 reads MNHNS; CDR2 reads SASEGT. The CDR3 has 14 amino acids. V dropped 3 bases and J dropped 1 base, with 7 bases sitting between them. CDR3 loop: CASSERVSNQPQHF. CDR3 nucleotides: TGTGCCAGCAGTGAGAGGGTAAGCAATCAGCCCCAGCATTTT.

This clone was detected once. The chain joins TRBV30 to TRBJ1-6, with unresolved D. V was shortened by 3 bases and J by 10 bases, with 13 bases between the two germline ends. CDR1 is GTSNPN and CDR2 is SVGIG in the germline V gene (reference sequence). The CDR3 runs 13 residues. CDR3 nucleotide sequence: TGTGCCTGGAGCGAGGGAATTTGGTCACCCCTCCACTTT. Translated, it gives CAWSEGIWSPLHF.

The chain uses TRBV6-2 or TRBV6-3 and TRBJ2-7, with D possibly TRBD1 on 6 matching bases. Deletions cut 2 bases from V and 4 bases from J, with 6 bases between. The germline CDR1 and CDR2 sequences are MNHEY and SVGEGT. This CDR3 spans 12 amino acids. For the CDR3, the DNA is TGTGCCAGCAGTTACCAGGGGTACGAGCAGTACTTC. It specifies CASSYQGYEQYF.

The V call is TRBV30, the J call TRBJ1-2; D gene unclear. Trimming cost V 2 bases and J 8 bases, with 9 bases left between them. The CDR3 runs 11 residues. Germline V lookup: CDR1 GTSNPN, CDR2 SVGIG (reference sequence). CDR3 in amino acids: CAWSLTFGYTF. CDR3 nucleotide sequence: TGTGCCTGGAGTTTAACATTCGGCTACACCTTC. The whole variable domain, remainder taken from reference TRBV30 and TRBJ1-2, is SQTIHQWPATLVQPVGSPLSLECTVEGTSNPNLYWYRQAAGRGLQLLFYSVGIGQISSEVPQNLSASRPQDRQFILSSKKLLLSDSGFYLCAWSLTFGYTFGSGTRLTVV.

In DNA form, the CDR3 reads TGTGCCAGCAGTTTAAGTAATTCACCCCTCCACTTT. Translating gives CASSLSNSPLHF. The chain employs TRBV27 and TRBJ1-6, with D hard to call. The CDR3 loop spans 12 amino acids. Germline CDR1 reads MNHEY; CDR2 reads SMNVEV (reference sequence). V lost 2 bases and J 6 bases, leaving 2 bases between the germline ends.

The V call is TRBV2, the J call TRBJ2-5; possible D gene TRBD1, 7 bases. The CDR3 is 14 amino acids. Trimming took 3 bases from V and 7 from J, leaving 15 bases between them. Germline CDR1 SNHLY, CDR2 FYNNEI. For the CDR3, the DNA is TGTGCCAGCAGTGACCAGACAGGGAGGTCGACCCAGTACTTC. Amino acids: CASSDQTGRSTQYF.

The rearrangement joins TRBV18 to TRBJ2-7; TRBD1 aligns across 10 bases. J was trimmed by 5 bases and V by 2 bases; bases with no gene match: 6. The CDR3 loop spans 15 amino acids. Germline CDR1 is KGHSH and CDR2 is LQKENI. The DNA of the CDR3 is TGTGCCAGCTCACCATACCGGGACAGGGGCCACGAGCAGTACTTC. This sequence encodes CASSPYRDRGHEQYF.

This clone has a single count. Other nucleotide sequences from this sample produce the same CDR3. V is TRBV7-2 and J is TRBJ2-7, with TRBD2 identical over 7 bases. Germline V gives CDR1 SGHTA, CDR2 FQGNSA. J gave up 1 base and V 0 bases, and 0 bases lay outside the gene matches. This CDR3 region has 14 residues. The CDR3 reads CASSLAGGSYEQYF. In DNA, the CDR3 is TGTGCCAGCAGCTTAGCGGGAGGGTCCTACGAGCAGTACTTC.

The CDR3 is CASSLKRLKDSENQPQHF. The CDR3 nucleotides are TGTGCCAGCAGCTTGAAACGGCTGAAGGACAGCGAAAATCAGCCCCAGCATTTT. V is TRBV7-8 and J is TRBJ1-5; D is perhaps TRBD1 (6 bases). This CDR3 is 18 amino acids long. Germline CDR1 is SGHVS and CDR2 is FQNEAQ. V was cut by 3 bases and J by 4 bases, with 22 bases left in between.

This chain uses TRBV6-1 with TRBJ1-4, with a weak D call TRBD1 (6 bases). Per the germline V gene, CDR1 is MNHNS and CDR2 is SASEGT. Trimming cost V 1 base and J 8 bases, with 8 bases left between them. The CDR3 is 13 amino acids. CDR3 sequence: CASSEVGAEKLFF. The CDR3 DNA reads TGTGCCAGCAGTGAAGTGGGGGCAGAAAAACTGTTTTTT.

The gene calls are TRBV4-2 and TRBJ1-6; D gene uncertain. Germline-derived CDR1 and CDR2 are LGHNA and YNFKEQ. Deletions cut 1 base from V and 2 bases from J, with 9 bases between. The CDR3 has 16 amino acids. The CDR3 DNA follows: TGTGCCAGCAGCCAAGTCGGGGAGGCCTATAATTCACCCCTCCACTTT. It translates to CASSQVGEAYNSPLHF.

The chain combines TRBV24-1 with TRBJ2-2; D is unclear. Germline-derived CDR1 and CDR2 are KGHDR and SFDVKD. The CDR3 has 12 residues. V was shortened by 2 bases and J by 6 bases, with 3 bases between the two germline ends. The DNA for the CDR3 is TGTGCCACCAGTGATTCTGCCGGGGAGCTGTTTTTT. Its protein is CATSDSAGELFF.